This section outlines one T cell receptor beta chain sequence together with its context. This sample was taken from a study of OX40 agonist ivuxolimab in advanced cancers. About the research overall: Six ivuxolimab dose levels, 0.01 to 10 mg/kg, were given intravenously every 2 weeks.

This table comes from immunoSEQ multiplex PCR, and its TCRdb copy is limited to in-frame clones, with some not included. The table has thousands of clones, 75% to 85% seen once. Patients were excluded for autoimmune disease history or systemic immunosuppression. This CDR3 is 14 amino acids long. Trimming removed 2 bases at V and 2 bases at J, with 9 bases between. Germline CDR1 WSHSY, CDR2 SAAADI. This specimen was CD4+ or CD8+ T cells sorted from blood, taken in a trial of the OX40 agonist ivuxolimab. The chain is built from TRBV10-2 and TRBJ1-2; D unclear. The receptor's source is an adult with an advanced solid tumor such as melanoma, head and neck, liver or kidney cancer. DNA for the CDR3: TGCGCCAGCAGTGAGCAGCGAACGAACTATGGCTACACCTTC. As protein: CASSEQRTNYGYTF.